This is a list of T cell receptor beta chains from one sample in a study of cytomegalovirus exposure and HLA in healthy donors. The assay was immunoSEQ multiplex PCR, and TCRdb's table has in-frame clones only and misses some. Of about 160,000 clones detected, about 81% appear once; the ten largest clones hold 1.5%. Sequences were obtained from PBMCs. These receptors were collected from a girl aged 5-17 years in good health and CMV-seropositive. Both conserved end residues are part of each CDR3. Each record gives: V gene, D gene, clone size, J gene, CDR3 protein, CDR3 DNA. D genes are given only for firm matches. Only part of the rows carry a size: once, few, many, or a class if the clone is expanded.

>TRBV19|.|.|TRBJ2-7
CASSLGESSSYEQYF
TGTGCCAGTAGTTTGGGAGAGTCGAGCTCCTACGAGCAGTACTTC
>TRBV6-5|.|.|TRBJ1-2
CASSYSHANYGYTF
TGTGCCAGCAGTTACTCACACGCTAACTATGGCTACACCTTC
>TRBV7-8|.|.|TRBJ1-2
CASSLVRGNGYTF
TGTGCCAGCAGCTTAGTCAGGGGAAATGGCTACACCTTC
>TRBV7-8|TRBD2|.|TRBJ2-1
CASSSEGLLADDYNEQFF
TGTGCCAGCAGCTCGGAGGGGCTACTAGCGGACGACTACAATGAGCAGTTCTTC
>TRBV29-1|TRBD2|.|TRBJ2-3
CSVELAGQYF
TGCAGCGTTGAATTAGCGGGACAGTATTTT
>TRBV6-1|TRBD2|.|TRBJ2-7
CATLPGTSGSYEQYF
TGTGCCACCCTACCAGGGACTAGCGGGAGCTACGAGCAGTACTTC
>TRBV5-1|.|.|TRBJ2-5
CASSERRGQETQYF
TGCGCCAGCAGCGAACGACGGGGGCAAGAGACCCAGTACTTC
>TRBV29-1|.|.|TRBJ1-1
CSVPNRAHTEAFF
TGCAGCGTCCCCAACAGGGCACACACTGAAGCTTTCTTT
>TRBV9|TRBD1|.|TRBJ2-5
CASSEGQGLETQYF
TGTGCCAGCAGCGAGGGACAGGGATTAGAGACCCAGTACTTC
>TRBV5-1|.|.|TRBJ1-1
CASSLVRQGISTEAFF
TGCGCCAGCAGCCTGGTTAGGCAGGGTATTTCCACTGAAGCTTTCTTT
>TRBV4-2|.|.|TRBJ2-3
CASSRADSATDTQYF
TGTGCCAGCAGCCGAGCGGATTCCGCCACAGATACGCAGTATTTT
>TRBV5-6|.|once|TRBJ1-1
CASSLLHSTEAFF
TGTGCCAGCAGCTTGTTACACAGCACTGAAGCTTTCTTT
>TRBV27|TRBD2|.|TRBJ2-1
CASTKIEAAGGVNEQFF
TGTGCCAGCACCAAGATAGAGGCGGCGGGGGGGGTGAATGAGCAGTTCTTC
>TRBV5-1|TRBD2|.|TRBJ2-3
CASSLASSGGSDTQYF
TGCGCCAGCAGCTTGGCGTCTAGCGGGGGGTCTGATACGCAGTATTTT
>TRBV18|TRBD2|.|TRBJ2-1
CASSNAGTSVNEQFF
TGTGCCAGCTCTAACGCCGGGACTAGTGTCAATGAGCAGTTCTTC
>TRBV28|TRBD1|.|TRBJ1-2
CASSLPDRGENGYTF
TGTGCCAGCAGTTTACCCGACAGGGGAGAGAATGGCTACACCTTC
>TRBV7-8|TRBD1|.|TRBJ1-2
CASSVQGNYGYTF
TGTGCCAGCAGCGTACAGGGGAACTATGGCTACACCTTC
>TRBV19|TRBD1|.|TRBJ2-7
CASSIRDRSYEQYF
TGTGCCAGTAGTATAAGGGACAGATCCTACGAGCAGTACTTC
>TRBV6-4|TRBD1|.|TRBJ1-1
CASRRTGNTEAFF
TGTGCCAGCAGGAGGACAGGGAACACTGAAGCTTTCTTT
>TRBV11-1|.|.|TRBJ2-1
CASSLSLVSSYNEQFF
TGTGCCAGCAGCTTATCCCTAGTGTCCTCCTACAATGAGCAGTTCTTC
>TRBV5-4|.|.|TRBJ2-1
CASSLAGGGAVEQFF
TGTGCCAGCAGCTTGGCCGGTGGGGGGGCCGTTGAGCAGTTCTTC
>TRBV6-1|.|few|TRBJ2-7
CASSEVVNEQYF
TGTGCCAGCAGTGAAGTTGTCAACGAGCAGTACTTC
>TRBV28|.|.|TRBJ1-5
CASSLISGYNQPQHF
TGTGCCAGCAGTTTAATCTCAGGGTACAATCAGCCCCAGCATTTT
>TRBV9|.|once|TRBJ2-2
CASSDRVTGELFF
TGTGCCAGCAGCGACAGGGTCACCGGGGAGCTGTTTTTT
>TRBV5-4|.|.|TRBJ1-1
CASSLYTASEAFF
TGTGCCAGCAGCTTATATACAGCTTCTGAAGCTTTCTTT
>TRBV5-1|.|once|TRBJ2-3
CASSWTATDTQYF
TGCGCCAGCAGTTGGACAGCCACAGATACGCAGTATTTT
>TRBV5-6|TRBD2|.|TRBJ2-2
CASSLLAGANTGELFF
TGTGCCAGCAGCCTCTTAGCGGGAGCGAACACCGGGGAGCTGTTTTTT
>TRBV6-1|.|.|TRBJ1-4
CAARQGEKLFF
TGTGCCGCACGCCAGGGAGAAAAACTGTTTTTT
>TRBV28|TRBD1|.|TRBJ1-5
CASSQQGANNQPQHF
TGTGCCAGCAGTCAACAGGGGGCGAACAATCAGCCCCAGCATTTT
>TRBV5-4|.|.|TRBJ2-1
CASSDPLASYNEQFF
TGTGCCAGCAGCGACCCGCTAGCGAGTTATAATGAGCAGTTCTTC
>TRBV4-2|TRBD2|.|TRBJ2-5
CASSQPSGSTRETQYF
TGTGCCAGCAGCCAACCTAGCGGGAGTACTCGGGAGACCCAGTACTTC
>TRBV6-5|.|.|TRBJ1-3
CASSYGIKQGGNTIYF
TGTGCCAGCAGTTACGGTATTAAACAGGGAGGAAACACCATATATTTT
>TRBV27|.|.|TRBJ1-1
CASSFRVDTEAFF
TGTGCCAGCAGTTTTCGCGTAGACACTGAAGCTTTCTTT
>TRBV2|TRBD2|once|TRBJ2-2
CASGWLAGESHTGELFF
TGTGCCAGCGGCTGGTTAGCGGGAGAGTCGCACACCGGGGAGCTGTTTTTT
>TRBV7-8|TRBD2|once|TRBJ2-3
CASRRGLAGTDTQYF
TGTGCCAGCAGGCGTGGACTAGCGGGCACAGATACGCAGTATTTT
>TRBV5-1|TRBD2|.|TRBJ2-7
CASSLRRAGADEQYF
TGCGCCAGCAGCTTGCGCCGGGCGGGAGCTGACGAGCAGTACTTC
>TRBV29-1|.|once|TRBJ2-7
CSVAGVSSYEQYF
TGCAGCGTTGCCGGGGTAAGCTCCTACGAGCAGTACTTC
>TRBV7-2|.|.|TRBJ2-1
CASRSTGHIFGFYNEQFF
TGTGCCAGCAGGTCTACGGGACACATATTTGGGTTCTACAATGAGCAGTTCTTC
>TRBV28|TRBD2|.|TRBJ2-2
CASSLHRGRVNTGELFF
TGTGCCAGCAGCCTTCACCGCGGGAGGGTGAACACCGGGGAGCTGTTTTTT
>TRBV5-6|.|.|TRBJ1-2
CASLETGNSSYGYTF
TGTGCCAGCCTCGAAACAGGCAACTCCAGCTATGGCTACACCTTC
>TRBV10-2|.|once|TRBJ1-5
CASSEPGVGNQPQHF
TGCGCCAGCAGTGAGCCGGGGGTAGGCAATCAGCCCCAGCATTTT
>TRBV6-4|.|few|TRBJ2-1
CASRVDGEDYNEQFF
TGTGCCAGCAGAGTCGATGGGGAGGACTACAATGAGCAGTTCTTC
>TRBV29-1|.|once|TRBJ1-1
CSVVPGSTEAFF
TGCAGCGTTGTCCCGGGGAGCACTGAAGCTTTCTTT